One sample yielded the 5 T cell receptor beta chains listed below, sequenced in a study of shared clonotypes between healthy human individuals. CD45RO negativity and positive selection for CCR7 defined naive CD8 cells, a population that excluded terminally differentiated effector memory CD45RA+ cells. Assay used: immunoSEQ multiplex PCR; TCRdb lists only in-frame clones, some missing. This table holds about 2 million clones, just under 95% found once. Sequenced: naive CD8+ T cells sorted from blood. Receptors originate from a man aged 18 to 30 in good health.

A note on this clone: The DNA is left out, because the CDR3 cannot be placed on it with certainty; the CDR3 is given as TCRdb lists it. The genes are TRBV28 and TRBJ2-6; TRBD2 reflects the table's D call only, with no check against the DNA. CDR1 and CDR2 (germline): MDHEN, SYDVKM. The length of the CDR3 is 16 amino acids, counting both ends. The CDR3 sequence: CASSLFLYSGANVLTF.

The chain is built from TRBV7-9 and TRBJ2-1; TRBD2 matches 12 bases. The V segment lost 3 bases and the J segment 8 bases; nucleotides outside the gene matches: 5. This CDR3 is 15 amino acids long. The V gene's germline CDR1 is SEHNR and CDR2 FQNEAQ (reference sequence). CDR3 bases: TGTGCCAGCAGCTTGACTAGCGGGAGTTGGTATGAGCAGTTCTTC. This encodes CASSLTSGSWYEQFF.

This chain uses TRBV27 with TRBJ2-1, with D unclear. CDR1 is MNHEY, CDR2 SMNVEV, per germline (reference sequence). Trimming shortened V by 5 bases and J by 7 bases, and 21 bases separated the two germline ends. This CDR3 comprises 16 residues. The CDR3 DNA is TGTGCCAGCAGTCCTACGGCACTACCGCTACGGAATGAGCAGTTCTTC. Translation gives CASSPTALPLRNEQFF.

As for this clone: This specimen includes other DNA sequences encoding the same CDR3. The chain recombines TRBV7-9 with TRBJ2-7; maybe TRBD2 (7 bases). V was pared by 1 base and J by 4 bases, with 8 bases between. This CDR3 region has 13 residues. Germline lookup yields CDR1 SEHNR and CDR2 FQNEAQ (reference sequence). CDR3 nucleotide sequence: TGTGCCAGCAGCTTAGAGGGGGGGTACGAGCAGTACTTC. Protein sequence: CASSLEGGYEQYF.

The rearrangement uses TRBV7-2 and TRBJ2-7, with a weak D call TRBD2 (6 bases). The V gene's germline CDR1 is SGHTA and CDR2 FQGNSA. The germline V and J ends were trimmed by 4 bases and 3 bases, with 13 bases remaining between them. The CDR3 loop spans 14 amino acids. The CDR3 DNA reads TGTGCCAGCAGCTGGGCCGGGGGTAACTACGAGCAGTACTTC. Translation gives CASSWAGGNYEQYF.